The TCR beta chain described here comes from a study of blood T cell repertoires in COVID-19. Germline loops: CDR1 MNHEY, CDR2 SVGEGT. The V end was cut by 4 bases, the J end by 5 bases, with 15 bases between. The CDR3 extends over 14 amino acids. TCRdb's copy holds only in-frame clones and misses some; the assay was immunoSEQ multiplex PCR. Among about 170,000 clones, about 88% were seen once, and the ten largest hold approximately 0.8%. All recovered Cohort 3 donors got two negative PCRs, got clearance, or saw symptom resolution. The source of this sequence is a woman in her late teens or twenties who had recovered from COVID-19. The chain couples TRBV6-2 or TRBV6-3 to TRBJ2-7; TRBD2 might be the D (5 bases). Sequences were obtained from PBMCs or T cells enriched from blood (not recorded which). The CDR3 is CASSFWRAGDEQYF. CDR3 DNA: TGTGCCAGCAGTTTCTGGCGGGCAGGTGACGAGCAGTACTTC.